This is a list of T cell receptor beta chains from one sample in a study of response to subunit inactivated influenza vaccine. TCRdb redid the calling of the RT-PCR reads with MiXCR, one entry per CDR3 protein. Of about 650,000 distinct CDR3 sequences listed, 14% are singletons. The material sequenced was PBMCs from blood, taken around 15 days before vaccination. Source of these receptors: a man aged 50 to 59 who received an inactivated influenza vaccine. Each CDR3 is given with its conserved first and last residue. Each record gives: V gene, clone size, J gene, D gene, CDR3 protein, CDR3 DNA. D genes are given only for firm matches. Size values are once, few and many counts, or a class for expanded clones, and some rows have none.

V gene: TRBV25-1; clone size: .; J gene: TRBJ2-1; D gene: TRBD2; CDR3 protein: CASSSTSGGAREQFF; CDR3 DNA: TGTGCCAGCAGTTCGACTAGCGGGGGGGCTCGGGAGCAGTTCTTC
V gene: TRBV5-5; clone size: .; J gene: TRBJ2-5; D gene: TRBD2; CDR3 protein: CASSREGGGETQYF; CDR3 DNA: TGTGCCAGCAGCCGGGAGGGAGGTGGAGAGACCCAGTACTTC
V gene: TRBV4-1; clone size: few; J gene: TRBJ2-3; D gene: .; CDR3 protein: CASSQARAGITDTQYF; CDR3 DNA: TGCGCCAGCAGCCAAGCTCGGGCGGGCATCACAGATACGCAGTATTTT
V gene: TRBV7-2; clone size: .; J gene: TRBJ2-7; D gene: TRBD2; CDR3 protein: CASSPRDFGGVEQYF; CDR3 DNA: TGTGCCAGCAGCCCTAGGGATTTCGGGGGGGTCGAGCAGTACTTC
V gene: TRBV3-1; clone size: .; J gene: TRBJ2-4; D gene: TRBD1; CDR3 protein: CACCLHPPGQKIKNIQYF; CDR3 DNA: TGTGCCTGCTGTTTACACCCTCCGGGACAGAAGATCAAAAACATTCAGTACTTC
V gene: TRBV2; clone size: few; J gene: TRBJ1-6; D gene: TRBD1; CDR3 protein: CASSVDRAGSPLHF; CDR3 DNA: TGTGCCAGCAGTGTCGACAGGGCGGGTTCACCCCTCCACTTT
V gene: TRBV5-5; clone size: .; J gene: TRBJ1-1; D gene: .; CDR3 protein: CACSFTGGSTEAFF; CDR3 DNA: TGTGCCTGCAGCTTTACTGGGGGTTCCACTGAAGCTTTCTTT
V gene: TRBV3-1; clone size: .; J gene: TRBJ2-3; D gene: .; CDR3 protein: CASSQSQVSTDTQYF; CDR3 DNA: TGTGCCAGCAGCCAAAGCCAGGTTAGCACAGATACGCAGTATTTT
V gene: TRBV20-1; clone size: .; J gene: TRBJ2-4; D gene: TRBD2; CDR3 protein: CSVRLAGSLGQYIQYF; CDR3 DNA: TGCAGTGTGCGACTAGCGGGTTCCCTAGGGCAGTACATTCAGTACTTC
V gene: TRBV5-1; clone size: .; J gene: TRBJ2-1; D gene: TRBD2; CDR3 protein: CASSLASGVIRNNEQFF; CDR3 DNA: TGCGCCAGCAGCTTGGCTAGCGGGGTAATACGGAACAATGAGCAGTTCTTC
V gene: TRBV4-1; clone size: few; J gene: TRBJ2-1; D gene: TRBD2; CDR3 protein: CASSRLAGTYNEQFF; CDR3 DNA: TGCGCCAGCAGCCGACTAGCGGGGACCTACAATGAGCAGTTCTTC